Described below is a single T cell receptor beta chain sequence and its context. Its antigen is currently unknown. Germline V gene sequence: CDR1 SGHRS, CDR2 YFSETQ. This CDR3 spans 15 amino acids. Trimming pared 4 bases from V and 9 bases from J, leaving 19 bases between. These data come from a study of T cells after yellow fever vaccination. TCRdb reanalysed the 5' RACE reads using MiXCR and keeps one entry per CDR3 protein. The sample lists under 550,000 distinct CDR3 sequences, just over 20% occurring once. The study's findings and limits: The CD4 compartment and the CD8 compartment contained a small share of clonotypes in common.

The receptor's source is a man in his late teens or twenties who received the YFV17D yellow fever vaccine. The chain links TRBV5-1 to TRBJ2-2; a possible D gene is TRBD2 (7 bases). The specimen was PBMCs, collected approximately 20 days after the first yellow fever vaccination. CDR3 region: CASSPGGTGKRELFF. DNA of the CDR3: TGCGCCAGCAGCCCGGGGGGCACAGGGAAACGGGAGCTGTTTTTT.